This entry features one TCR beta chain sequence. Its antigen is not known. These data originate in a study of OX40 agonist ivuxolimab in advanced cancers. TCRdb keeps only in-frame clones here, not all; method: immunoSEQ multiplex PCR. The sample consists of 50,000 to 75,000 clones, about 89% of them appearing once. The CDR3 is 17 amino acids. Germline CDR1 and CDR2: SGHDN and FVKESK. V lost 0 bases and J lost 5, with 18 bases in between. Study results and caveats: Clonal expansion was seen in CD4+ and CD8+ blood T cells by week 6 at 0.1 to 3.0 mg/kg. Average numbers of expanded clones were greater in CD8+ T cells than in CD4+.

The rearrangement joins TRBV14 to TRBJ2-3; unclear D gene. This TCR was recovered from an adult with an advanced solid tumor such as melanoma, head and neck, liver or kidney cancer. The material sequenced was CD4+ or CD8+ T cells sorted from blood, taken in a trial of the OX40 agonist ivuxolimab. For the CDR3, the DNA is TGTGCCAGCAGCCAAGAGTGGGTGGCAAAAGTAGGAGATACGCAGTATTTT. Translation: CASSQEWVAKVGDTQYF.